This T cell receptor (beta chain) was documented in a study of identifying expanded T cells in peripheral blood. Turning to this clone: One junction end does not reproduce the germline sequence, and a read error may be involved.

The protocol was immunoSEQ multiplex PCR, while the TCRdb copy is restricted to in-frame clones and leaves out a portion. The table lists around 100,000 clones, 80% to 90% of them singletons. The CDR3 has 14 residues. In germline, CDR1 is SGHNT, CDR2 YENEEA. The rearrangement joins TRBV11-3 to TRBJ1-6; 9 bases agree with TRBD1. This clonotype was obtained from a person aged 18 to 75 in good health. Sequencing used blood. This chain's CDR3 is CASSLAPTGGTGFF. The DNA of the CDR3 is TGTGCCAGCAGCTTAGCCCCGACAGGGGGGACCGGGTTTTTT.